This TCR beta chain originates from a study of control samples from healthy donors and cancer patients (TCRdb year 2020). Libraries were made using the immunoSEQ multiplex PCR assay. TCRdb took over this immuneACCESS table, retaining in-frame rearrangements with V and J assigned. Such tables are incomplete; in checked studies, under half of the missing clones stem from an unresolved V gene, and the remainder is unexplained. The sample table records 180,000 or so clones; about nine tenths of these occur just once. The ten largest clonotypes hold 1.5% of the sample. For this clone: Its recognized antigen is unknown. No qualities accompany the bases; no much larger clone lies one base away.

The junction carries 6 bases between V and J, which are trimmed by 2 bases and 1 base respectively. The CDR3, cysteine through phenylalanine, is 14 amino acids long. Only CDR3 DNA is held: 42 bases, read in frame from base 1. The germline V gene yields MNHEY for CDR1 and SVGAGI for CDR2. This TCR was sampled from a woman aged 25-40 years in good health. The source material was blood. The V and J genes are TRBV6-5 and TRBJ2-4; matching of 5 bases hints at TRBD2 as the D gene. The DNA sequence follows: TGTGCCAGCAGTTACGGAGGCGCCAAAAACATTCAGTACTTC. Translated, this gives CASSYGGAKNIQYF.